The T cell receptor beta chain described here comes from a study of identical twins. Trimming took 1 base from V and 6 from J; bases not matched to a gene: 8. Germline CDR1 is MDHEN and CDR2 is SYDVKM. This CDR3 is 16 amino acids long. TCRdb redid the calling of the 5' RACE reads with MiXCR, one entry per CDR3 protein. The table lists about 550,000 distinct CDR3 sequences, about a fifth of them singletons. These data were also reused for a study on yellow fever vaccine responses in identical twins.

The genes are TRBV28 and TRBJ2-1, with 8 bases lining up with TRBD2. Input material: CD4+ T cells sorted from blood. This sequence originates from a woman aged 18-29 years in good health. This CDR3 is CASSLLRAGARNEQFF. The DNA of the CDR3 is TGTGCCAGCAGTTTATTAAGAGCGGGAGCGCGCAATGAGCAGTTCTTC.